The 18 T cell receptor beta chains below were found in one sample sequenced in a study of blood T cell repertoires in COVID-19. Sequenced by immunoSEQ multiplex PCR; TCRdb stores in-frame clones only, minus some. The table lists about 200,000 clones, roughly nine tenths of them singletons. Sequencing was done on a sample of peripheral blood. These receptors all come from a woman in her seventies with acute or convalescent COVID-19.

Only a few counts were recorded for this clone. This chain uses TRBV19 with TRBJ1-1, with D tentatively TRBD1 (5 bases). Trimming left V 6 bases short and J 1 base short, with 21 bases between. Germline CDR1 reads LNHDA; CDR2 reads SQIVND (reference sequence). This CDR3 contains 17 residues. The CDR3 bases are TGTGCCAGTAGCGACCTTGGGAGGGGTTACGCGAACACTGAAGCTTTCTTT. Translating it yields CASSDLGRGYANTEAFF.

The chain carries TRBV2 and TRBJ1-4; D remains ambiguous. The germline V gene has CDR1 SNHLY and CDR2 FYNNEI. This CDR3 has 14 residues. V was trimmed by 5 bases and J by 0 bases, leaving 7 bases between them. CDR3 in amino acids: CASSLEATNEKLFF. In DNA, the CDR3 is TGTGCCAGCAGTTTAGAAGCAACTAATGAAAAACTGTTTTTT. The whole variable domain, filled in from reference TRBV2 and TRBJ1-4, reads EPEVTQTPSHQVTQMGQEVILRCVPISNHLYFYWYRQILGQKVEFLVSFYNNEISEKSEIFDDQFSVERPDGSNFTLKIRSTKLEDSAMYFCASSLEATNEKLFFGSGTQLSVL.

The V and J genes are TRBV6-5 and TRBJ1-1; D might be TRBD1 (5 bases). The CDR3 spans 16 residues. V lost 0 bases and J lost 5, with 16 bases in between. The germline CDR1 and CDR2 sequences are MNHEY and SVGAGI. This CDR3 reads CASSYSSRGGLTEAFF. CDR3 nucleotide sequence: TGTGCCAGCAGTTACTCGAGCCGCGGGGGTCTGACTGAAGCTTTCTTT.

With respect to this clone: The same CDR3 is also encoded by other DNA sequences in this sample. The chain carries TRBV2 and TRBJ1-5; 7 bases fit TRBD1. Germline trimming cut 4 bases from V and 2 bases from J; bases unmatched to any gene: 2. In germline, CDR1 is SNHLY, CDR2 FYNNEI. CDR3 length: 14 amino acids. DNA for the CDR3: TGTGCCAGCAGTGGCACAGGGGGCAATCAGCCCCAGCATTTT. Protein: CASSGTGGNQPQHF.

As to this clone: The same CDR3 also results from other DNA sequences found in this sample. The chain uses TRBV5-1 and TRBJ1-1; 7 nucleotides match TRBD1. V lost 4 bases and J lost 2; bases outside the gene matches: 8. Per the germline V gene, CDR1 is SGHRS and CDR2 is YFSETQ. There are 15 residues in the CDR3. Here the CDR3 reads CASSDTGVLNTEAFF. CDR3 bases: TGCGCCAGCAGCGATACAGGGGTCTTAAACACTGAAGCTTTCTTT. Supplemented by reference TRBV5-1 and TRBJ1-1, the full variable domain reads KAGVTQTPRYLIKTRGQQVTLSCSPISGHRSVSWYQQTPGQGLQFLFEYFSETQRNKGNFPGRFSGRQFSNSRSEMNVSTLELGDSALYLCASSDTGVLNTEAFFGQGTRLTVV.

V gene TRBV12-5 combines with J gene TRBJ1-1, with 11 nucleotides matching TRBD1. Germline V CDR1 and CDR2: LGHNT, FRNRAP. J was trimmed by 1 base and V by 5 bases; bases with no gene match: 9. The CDR3 is made up of 17 amino acids. The CDR3 loop is CASGPRDRGVRNTEAFF. The CDR3 nucleotides are TGTGCTAGTGGTCCTCGGGACAGGGGGGTAAGGAACACTGAAGCTTTCTTT.

The chain recombines TRBV6-5 with TRBJ2-7; maybe TRBD1 (5 bases). V was trimmed by 2 bases and J by 1 base, leaving 15 bases between them. The CDR3 is 16 amino acids. Germline CDR1 and CDR2: MNHEY and SVGAGI. CDR3 nucleotide sequence: TGTGCCAGCAGTTACGATTGGACACGAAGGTCCTACGAGCAGTACTTC. Protein sequence: CASSYDWTRRSYEQYF.

This clone was detected only once. This rearrangement joins TRBV5-1 to TRBJ2-7; possibly TRBD1 for D (5 bases). There are 14 residues in the CDR3. From germline, CDR1 is SGHRS and CDR2 YFSETQ. This CDR3 is CERNPGNTSYEQYF. Written as DNA, the CDR3 is TGCGAGAGGAACCCAGGGAATACTTCCTACGAGCAGTACTTC.

CDR3 sequence reads: CASSLDGQSREDTQYF. DNA for the CDR3: TGTGCCAGCAGCTTAGATGGGCAGAGCCGGGAAGATACGCAGTATTTT. J is TRBJ2-3 and V is TRBV11-3, with a tentative D call TRBD2 (5 bases). V lost 0 bases, J lost 5 bases, and 15 bases lay in between. The CDR3 is 16 residues long. Germline V gene data show CDR1 as SGHNT and CDR2 as YENEEA.

The rearrangement links TRBV14 to TRBJ1-1; 12 positions match TRBD1. V was clipped by 3 bases and J by 6 bases; unmatched bases: 5. The CDR3 has 15 amino acids. Looked up from germline, CDR1 is SGHDN and CDR2 is FVKESK. CDR3 amino acids: CASSQRDRGLAEAFF. For the CDR3, the DNA is TGTGCCAGCAGCCAGAGGGACAGGGGGCTTGCTGAAGCTTTCTTT.

The rearrangement uses TRBV10-3 and TRBJ2-5, with D maybe TRBD2 (5 bases). Trimming cost V 9 bases and J 7 bases, with 12 bases left between them. CDR3 length: 11 residues. Germline values: CDR1 ENHRY, CDR2 SYGVKD. CDR3 coding DNA: TGTGCCATAGGAGGAGAAGGGACCCAGTACTTC. It yields the protein CAIGGEGTQYF.

The CDR3 reads CASSFLGQGDLEAFF. In DNA, the CDR3 is TGTGCCAGCAGTTTTCTGGGACAGGGCGATCTTGAAGCTTTCTTT. V is TRBV28 and J is TRBJ1-1; 9 bases match TRBD1. CDR3 length equals 15 residues. V lost 3 bases and J lost 7; bases outside the gene matches: 9. The germline gives CDR1 MDHEN, CDR2 SYDVKM.

V usage is TRBV7-3 and J usage is TRBJ2-2; TRBD2 matches 7 bases. The ends lost 5 bases at V and 0 bases at J; junction bases unmatched: 6. Germline CDR1 reads SGHTA; CDR2 reads FQGTGA. This CDR3 contains 16 residues. The CDR3 spells CASSPRGGSNTGELFF. In nucleotides, the CDR3 is TGTGCCAGCAGCCCTCGGGGAGGGTCGAACACCGGGGAGCTGTTTTTT.

The chain carries TRBV27 and TRBJ2-1; D is unresolved. This CDR3 is 15 amino acids long. V lost 3 bases and J 0 bases, leaving 9 bases between the germline ends. Germline V gene lookup returns CDR1 MNHEY and CDR2 SMNVEV (reference sequence). CDR3 sequence (DNA): TGTGCCAGCAGTTTGTACCTGAGCTCCTACAATGAGCAGTTCTTC. Protein product: CASSLYLSSYNEQFF.

V and J are TRBV5-4 and TRBJ2-7; the match to TRBD2 covers 8 bases. This CDR3 has 14 amino acids. CDR1 is SGHNT, CDR2 YYREEE, per germline (reference sequence). Trimming at V came to 1 base and at J to 6 bases, leaving 6 bases not matched to a gene. CDR3 in DNA: TGTGCCAGCAGCTTGACGGGAGGGCCAGCCGAGCAGTACTTC. Translating it yields CASSLTGGPAEQYF.

The gene calls are TRBV4-2 and TRBJ1-1, with a tentative D call TRBD1 (5 bases). V lost 0 bases and J 5 bases, leaving 10 bases between the germline ends. This CDR3 contains 14 residues. Germline CDR1 reads LGHNA; CDR2 reads YNFKEQ. The CDR3 bases are TGTGCCAGCAGCCAAGAAGTAGGGGCAACTGAAGCTTTCTTT. It is translated as CASSQEVGATEAFF.

The rearrangement uses TRBV7-9 and TRBJ1-6; the D gene is possibly TRBD1 (6 bases). V was trimmed by 5 bases and J by 15 bases, leaving 11 bases between them. Germline CDR1 reads SEHNR; CDR2 reads FQNEAQ (reference sequence). This CDR3 has 11 residues. DNA of the CDR3: TGTGCCAGCAGCCCCGGGACATTCCTCCACTTT. The encoded protein is CASSPGTFLHF.

This clone has a handful of counts. This CDR3 reads CASSGQPNQPQHF. The CDR3 DNA reads TGTGCCAGCAGTGGACAGCCCAATCAGCCCCAGCATTTT. The rearrangement links TRBV25-1 to TRBJ1-5, with D perhaps matching TRBD1 (5 bases). Germline lookup yields CDR1 MGHDK and CDR2 SYGVNS. The CDR3 loop spans 13 amino acids. The V and J ends lost 4 bases and 3 bases respectively, with 7 bases between them.